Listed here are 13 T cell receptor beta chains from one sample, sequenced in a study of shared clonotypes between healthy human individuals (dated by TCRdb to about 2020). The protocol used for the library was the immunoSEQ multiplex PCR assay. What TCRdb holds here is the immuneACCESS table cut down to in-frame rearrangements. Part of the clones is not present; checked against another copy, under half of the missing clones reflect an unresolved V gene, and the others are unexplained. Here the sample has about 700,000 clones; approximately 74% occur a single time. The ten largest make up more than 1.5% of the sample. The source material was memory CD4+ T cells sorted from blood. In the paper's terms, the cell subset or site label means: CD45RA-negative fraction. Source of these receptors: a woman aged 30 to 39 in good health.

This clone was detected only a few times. The CDR3 DNA sequence: TGTGCCAGCAGCTTCCTGCCGGGACAGGGGGCCAATCAGCCCCAGCATTTT. Translated, it gives CASSFLPGQGANQPQHF. This chain connects TRBV7-2 to TRBJ1-5; TRBD1 agrees at 12 bases. The trim removed 3 bases at V and 3 bases at J, leaving 6 bases unmatched. The CDR3 totals 17 residues. From germline, CDR1 is SGHTA and CDR2 FQGNSA. Using reference TRBV7-2 and TRBJ1-5 for the parts outside the CDR3, the full variable domain is GAGVSQSPSNKVTEKGKDVELRCDPISGHTALYWYRQSLGQGLEFLIYFQGNSAPDKSGLPSDRFSAERTGGSVSTLTIQRTQQEDSAVYLCASSFLPGQGANQPQHFGDGTRLSIL.

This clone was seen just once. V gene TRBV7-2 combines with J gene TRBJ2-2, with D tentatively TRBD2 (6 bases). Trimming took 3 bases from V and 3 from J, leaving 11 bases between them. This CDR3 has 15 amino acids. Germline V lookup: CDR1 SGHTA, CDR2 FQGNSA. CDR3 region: CASSFYQRDTGELFF. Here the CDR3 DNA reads TGTGCCAGCAGCTTTTATCAGCGGGACACCGGGGAGCTGTTTTTT.

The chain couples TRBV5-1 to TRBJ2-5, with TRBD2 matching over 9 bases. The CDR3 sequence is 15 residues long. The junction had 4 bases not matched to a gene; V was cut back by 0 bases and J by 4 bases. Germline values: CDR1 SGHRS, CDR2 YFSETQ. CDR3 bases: TGCGCCAGCAGCTTGGGACCGGGACTAGCAGAGACCCAGTACTTC. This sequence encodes CASSLGPGLAETQYF.

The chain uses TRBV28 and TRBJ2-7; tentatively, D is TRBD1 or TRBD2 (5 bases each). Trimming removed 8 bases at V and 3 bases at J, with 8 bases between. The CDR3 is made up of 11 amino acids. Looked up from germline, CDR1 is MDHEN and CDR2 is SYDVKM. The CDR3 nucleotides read TGTGCCAGCGGGGGATTCTACGAGCAGTACTTC. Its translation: CASGGFYEQYF.

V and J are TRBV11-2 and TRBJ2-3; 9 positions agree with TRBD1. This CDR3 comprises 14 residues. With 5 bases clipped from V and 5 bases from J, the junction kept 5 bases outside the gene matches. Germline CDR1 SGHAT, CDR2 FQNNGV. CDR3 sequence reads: CASSQQGAGDTQYF. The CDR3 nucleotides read TGTGCCAGCAGCCAACAGGGGGCTGGAGATACGCAGTATTTT.

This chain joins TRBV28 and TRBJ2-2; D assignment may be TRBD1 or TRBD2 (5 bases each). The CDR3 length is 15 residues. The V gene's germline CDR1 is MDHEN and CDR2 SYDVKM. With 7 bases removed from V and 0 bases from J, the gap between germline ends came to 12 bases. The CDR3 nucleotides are TGTGCCAGCAACCGTGGGGGAACGAACACCGGGGAGCTGTTTTTT. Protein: CASNRGGTNTGELFF.

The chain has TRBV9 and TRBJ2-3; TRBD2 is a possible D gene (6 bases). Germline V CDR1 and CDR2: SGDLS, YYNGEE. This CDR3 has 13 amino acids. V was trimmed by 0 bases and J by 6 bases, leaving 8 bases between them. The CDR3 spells CASSVGLEDTQYF. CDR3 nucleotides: TGTGCCAGCAGCGTAGGACTAGAGGATACGCAGTATTTT.

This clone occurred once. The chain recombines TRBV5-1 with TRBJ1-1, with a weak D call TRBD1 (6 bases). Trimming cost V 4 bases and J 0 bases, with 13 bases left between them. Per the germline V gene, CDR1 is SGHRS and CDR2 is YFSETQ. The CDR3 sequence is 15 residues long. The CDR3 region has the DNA TGCGCCAGCAGCAGGGGGGCAGGGGTGAACACTGAAGCTTTCTTT. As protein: CASSRGAGVNTEAFF.

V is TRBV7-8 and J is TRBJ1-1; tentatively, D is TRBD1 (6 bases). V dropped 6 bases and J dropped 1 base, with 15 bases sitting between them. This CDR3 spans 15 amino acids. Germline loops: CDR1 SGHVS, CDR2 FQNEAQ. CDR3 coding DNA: TGTGCCAGCAGTTTGCCCGGGACACGGAACACTGAAGCTTTCTTT. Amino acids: CASSLPGTRNTEAFF.

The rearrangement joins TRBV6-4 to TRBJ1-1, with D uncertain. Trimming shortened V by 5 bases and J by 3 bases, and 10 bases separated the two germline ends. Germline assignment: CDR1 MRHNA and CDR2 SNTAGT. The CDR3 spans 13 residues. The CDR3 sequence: CASSFTQDTEAFF. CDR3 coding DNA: TGTGCCAGCAGTTTTACCCAAGACACTGAAGCTTTCTTT.

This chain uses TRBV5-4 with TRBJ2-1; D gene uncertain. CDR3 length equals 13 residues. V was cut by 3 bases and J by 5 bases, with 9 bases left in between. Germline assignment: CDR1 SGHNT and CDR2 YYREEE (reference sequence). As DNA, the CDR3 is TGTGCCAGCAGCTACCGTAGGAACAATGAGCAGTTCTTC. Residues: CASSYRRNNEQFF.

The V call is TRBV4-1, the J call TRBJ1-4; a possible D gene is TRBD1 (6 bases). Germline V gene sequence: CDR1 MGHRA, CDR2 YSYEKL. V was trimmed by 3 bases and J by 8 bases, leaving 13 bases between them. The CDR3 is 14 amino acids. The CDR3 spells CASSQANRVEKLFF. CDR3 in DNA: TGCGCCAGCAGCCAGGCTAACAGGGTCGAAAAACTGTTTTTT.

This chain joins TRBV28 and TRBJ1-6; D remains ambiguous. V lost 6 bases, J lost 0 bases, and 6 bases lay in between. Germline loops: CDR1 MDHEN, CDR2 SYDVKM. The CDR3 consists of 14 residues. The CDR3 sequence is CASSSSSYNSPLHF. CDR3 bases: TGTGCCAGCAGCTCTAGCTCCTATAATTCACCCCTCCACTTT.